This T cell receptor (beta chain) originates from a study of vaccination and CD4 T cells after COVID-19 (dated 2022 in TCRdb). Broadly, across the study: Convalescent patients had a positive SARS-CoV-2 result on nasal swab PCR, and of these patients, several had mild disease and one had severe disease. Six males and four females were included in the convalescent cohort, with two Hispanic individuals, seven Caucasians, two Asians and one multiracial person represented. Participants received two doses of either the Pfizer-BioNTech BNT162b2 vaccine (n=8) or the Moderna mRNA-1273 vaccine (n=2). Post-COVID blood samples were collected from convalescent patients a median of around 100 days after diagnosis, with a range of roughly 30 to 170 days. The time from the second vaccine dose to post-vaccine blood sampling had a median of roughly 79 days and ranged from about 14 to 250 days. Overlapping spike peptide pools from SARS-CoV-2 and from the common cold coronaviruses HCoV-NL63, HCoV-OC43 and HCoV-229E were used as culture stimuli. In control cultures, a CEFX viral epitope pool was used as positive control, an HIV-1 Nef peptide pool was used as negative control, or no peptide was added. In fewer than 12 COVID-19 convalescent patients and a handful of infection-naive healthy vaccine recipients, researchers compared the spike-specific CD4+ TCR repertoire from before mRNA vaccination with the repertoire from after. Here is what the overall study found, with its caveats: In convalescent patients, a median roughly 87% of post-vaccine SARS-CoV-2-reactive clones were detected only after vaccination, and vaccine-specific priming was suggested by this finding. In convalescent patients, nearly all vaccine-specific clones (304 of 307) were found to be mono-reactive for SARS-CoV-2 spike rather than cross-reactive with common cold coronaviruses. The study included relatively few convalescent patients and did not analyze early timepoints after natural infection. The median count of SARS-CoV-2-reactive clonotypes went up from 20 to 25 after infection to a few dozen after vaccination, although the change was not significant.

In the paper's terms, the treatment or condition label means: roughly 11-day PBMC culture with coronavirus spike peptide pools or control peptides (ViraFEST assay). The study used the ViraFEST assay, which expanded antigen-specific T cells with peptide pools and then identified expanded clonotypes by TCR sequencing. The positive SARS-CoV-2 PCR tests of the convalescent patients were dated from March to December 2020, before the Alpha, Beta and Delta variants emerged in the United States. Approximately 2.1 million PBMCs per well were cultured in IMDM with approximately 5% human AB serum and 8.5 to 10 IU/ml IL-2, plus 10 ug/ml peptide pools. On days 3 and 7, half of the culture medium was replaced with fresh IL-2-containing medium. After about nine days of culture, CD4+ T cells were isolated by negative selection with the EasySep CD4+ T cell isolation kit. PBMCs were separated from whole blood using Ficoll-Paque Plus gradient centrifugation and then either used fresh or cryopreserved at -140C. Culture conditions were generally each tested in triplicate wells.

In the germline V gene (reference sequence), CDR1 corresponds to DFQATT and CDR2 to SNEGSKA. From cysteine to phenylalanine, the CDR3 is 15 amino acids long. Solely the CDR3 DNA is kept, with 45 bases framed from the first base. Trimming takes 3 bases off V and 0 bases off J; junction bases not matched to a gene: 3. Library preparation used PCR. TCR sequencing of DNA from cultured CD4+ T cells used the Oncomine TCR Beta short-read assay at the Johns Hopkins FTIC core. The QIAamp micro DNA kit was used to extract genomic DNA from the cultured CD4+ T cells. Oncomine TCR Beta libraries from cultured CD4+ T cells were pooled using unique dual indexes and sequenced on an Illumina iSeq 100. Processing in the source paper ran as follows. Non-productive sequences were filtered out, and CDR3s that did not start with C, did not end with F or W, or were shorter than 7 amino acids were discarded. The MANAFEST web application identified antigen-specific clonotypes by comparing peptide-stimulated wells against reference wells and other culture wells. An FDR below 0.05, an odds ratio above 5, and a productive frequency above 0.1% in at least two of three replicate wells were required for clones to be considered positive. A clonotype was classed as cross-reactive if the clonotype showed significant expansion both in SARS-CoV-2 spike wells and in at least one common cold coronavirus spike condition. Using R version 3.6.1, CDR3 homology was evaluated through Levenshtein distances (stringdist) along with unrooted phylogenetic trees (ape). TCRdb took the public reads, trimmed them with fastp at Q25, ran MiXCR for clone calling and kept in-frame beta chains. Every CDR3 protein is listed once, alongside the most common genes and DNA of its rows. V and J calls and clone size were set by TCRdb, not the authors. For this sample the table gives around 19,000 distinct CDR3 sequences, of which nearly 50% were detected only once. The ten most abundant clones make up approximately 5.8% of the sample.

This clonotype showed up just a few times. The target of this receptor is not known. Nothing much larger sits one base from this clone, and base qualities are not available. This receptor was taken from a human donor who had recovered from COVID-19. The sample comprised CD4+ T cells from blood, cultured in vitro. This receptor chain uses TRBV20-1 and TRBJ2-5; 11 of the junction bases match TRBD2. Here the CDR3 is given as CSASGTSGNQETQYF. The nucleotide sequence reads as follows: TGCAGTGCTAGTGGGACTAGCGGAAACCAAGAGACCCAGTACTTC.